The 29 T cell receptor beta chains presented below share a single source sample, sequenced in a study of cytomegalovirus exposure and HLA in healthy donors. Both 60 Vbeta primers and 13 Jbeta primers went into the PCR. Using immunoSEQ multiplex PCR, the repertoire was profiled, and TCRdb retains in-frame clones only, with some absent. The table includes over 70,000 clones, around three quarters detected once. Input material: PBMCs. The receptors stem from a male donor in good health and CMV-seronegative.

V usage is TRBV11-2 and J usage is TRBJ1-1, with a weak D call TRBD1 (6 bases). This CDR3 contains 15 residues. Germline CDR1 SGHAT, CDR2 FQNNGV. The V end was cut by 6 bases, the J end by 1 base, with 15 bases between. CDR3 nucleotide sequence: TGTGCCAGCAGGAGGATAAAGGGACAGAACACTGAAGCTTTCTTT. This encodes CASRRIKGQNTEAFF.

V and J are TRBV6-6 and TRBJ2-3, with TRBD1 as a possible D gene (6 bases). V shed 2 bases and J shed 4 bases, with 16 bases lying between them. The CDR3 consists of 16 residues. CDR1 is MNHNY and CDR2 is SVGAGI in the germline V gene (reference sequence). Here the CDR3 reads CASSYPSGGGSDTQYF. The CDR3 nucleotides are TGTGCCAGCAGTTACCCTAGTGGGGGCGGCTCAGATACGCAGTATTTT.

This clone was found a few times. The chain has TRBV27 and TRBJ2-1; 14 bases are a match to TRBD2. Unmatched junction bases numbered 3, after V lost 5 bases and J lost 6 bases. The CDR3 contains 15 residues. CDR1 is MNHEY and CDR2 is SMNVEV in the germline V gene (reference sequence). CDR3 residues: CASSIGTSGGNEQFF. As DNA, the CDR3 is TGTGCCAGCAGTATAGGGACTAGCGGGGGCAATGAGCAGTTCTTC.

This clone came up a few times. This chain links TRBV10-3 with TRBJ2-1, with 13 bases matching TRBD2. This CDR3 contains 14 residues. Germline V gives CDR1 ENHRY, CDR2 SYGVKD. Trimming at V came to 6 bases and at J to 14 bases, leaving 10 bases not matched to a gene. The CDR3 DNA reads TGTGCCATCAGCTCCGGACTAGCGGGAGTAGAGGAGTTCTTC. Encoded protein: CAISSGLAGVEEFF.

V usage is TRBV5-1 and J usage is TRBJ2-7; a possible D gene is TRBD2 (6 bases). Germline V gene sequence: CDR1 SGHRS, CDR2 YFSETQ. With 0 bases removed from V and 4 bases from J, the gap between germline ends came to 11 bases. There are 14 residues in the CDR3. The DNA of the CDR3 is TGCGCCAGCAGCTTGGAGGGCGCGGGATACGAGCAGTACTTC. Amino acids: CASSLEGAGYEQYF.

The V gene is TRBV7-2, the J gene TRBJ1-4; 9 bases are shared with TRBD1. With V trimmed by 1 base and J by 5 bases, 2 bases remained unmatched. This CDR3 region has 15 residues. CDR1 and CDR2 (germline): SGHTA, FQGNSA. In DNA, the CDR3 is TGTGCCAGCAGCTTAGGGGGACAGGGAAATGAAAAACTGTTTTTT. Its protein is CASSLGGQGNEKLFF.

V gene TRBV7-9 combines with J gene TRBJ2-7, with 9 bases lining up with TRBD1. The CDR3 extends over 14 amino acids. Trimming took 5 bases from V and 5 from J; bases not matched to a gene: 7. The V gene's germline CDR1 is SEHNR and CDR2 FQNEAQ (reference sequence). CDR3 sequence (DNA): TGTGCCAGCAGCGAGGGACAGGGCTGGAACGAGCAGTACTTC. It translates to CASSEGQGWNEQYF.

This sequence joins TRBV4-1 and TRBJ2-7; 8 bases are shared with TRBD1. This CDR3 has 15 residues. V dropped 6 bases and J dropped 3; count of bases not matched to a gene: 10. Per germline, CDR1 MGHRA and CDR2 YSYEKL. DNA of the CDR3: TGCGCCAGCAGGCCCGGACAGGGTGGGTACTACGAGCAGTACTTC. This gives the protein CASRPGQGGYYEQYF.

The chain is built from TRBV9 and TRBJ1-1; tentative D call: TRBD1 (5 bases). Germline CDR1 SGDLS, CDR2 YYNGEE. The CDR3 extends over 13 amino acids. V lost 3 bases and J lost 4, with 10 bases in between. CDR3 sequence reads: CASSDFQGTEAFF. The CDR3 nucleotides read TGTGCCAGCAGCGATTTTCAGGGCACTGAAGCTTTCTTT.

The rearrangement joins TRBV6-4 to TRBJ2-7, with D maybe TRBD1 (6 bases). From germline, CDR1 is MRHNA and CDR2 SNTAGT. V was trimmed by 3 bases and J by 2 bases, leaving 14 bases between them. The CDR3 runs to 15 residues. CDR3 residues: CASSEGETGAYEQYF. As DNA, the CDR3 is TGTGCCAGCAGTGAAGGAGAGACAGGAGCCTACGAGCAGTACTTC.

This clone was seen a few times. V is TRBV28 and J is TRBJ2-7; 9 bases map to TRBD1. This CDR3 has 16 amino acids. Germline trimming cut 6 bases from V and 3 bases from J; bases unmatched to any gene: 12. Germline V CDR1 and CDR2: MDHEN, SYDVKM. Here the CDR3 DNA reads TGTGCCAGCAGAGGGTGGGGGGGGACAGGGAGCTACGAGCAGTACTTC. This encodes CASRGWGGTGSYEQYF.

This chain connects TRBV2 to TRBJ1-2; maybe TRBD1 (6 bases). Trimming shortened V by 7 bases and J by 0 bases, and 12 bases separated the two germline ends. The CDR3 is made up of 14 amino acids. The germline CDR1 and CDR2 sequences are SNHLY and FYNNEI. The CDR3 loop is CASISDRSNYGYTF. For the CDR3, the DNA is TGTGCCAGCATCTCGGACAGATCTAACTATGGCTACACCTTC. Supplemented by reference TRBV2 and TRBJ1-2, the full variable domain reads EPEVTQTPSHQVTQMGQEVILRCVPISNHLYFYWYRQILGQKVEFLVSFYNNEISEKSEIFDDQFSVERPDGSNFTLKIRSTKLEDSAMYFCASISDRSNYGYTFGSGTRLTVV.

CDR3 amino acids: CASSLEGARTDTQYF. The DNA for the CDR3 is TGTGCCAGCAGCTTGGAGGGAGCTCGCACAGATACGCAGTATTTT. The V and J genes are TRBV5-4 and TRBJ2-3; the D gene is possibly TRBD2 (5 bases). Germline V gene data show CDR1 as SGHNT and CDR2 as YYREEE (reference sequence). Trimming cost V 0 bases and J 1 base, with 9 bases left between them. CDR3 size: 15 residues.

This clone has just a few counts. The J gene is TRBJ2-7, the V gene TRBV19, with 7 bases matching TRBD1. The junction had 8 bases not matched to a gene; V was cut back by 3 bases and J by 3 bases. The length of the CDR3 is 15 residues. In germline, CDR1 is LNHDA, CDR2 SQIVND (reference sequence). The CDR3 is CASSMTGHGIYEQYF. DNA for the CDR3: TGTGCCAGTAGTATGACAGGGCATGGGATCTACGAGCAGTACTTC.

A few counts support this clone. The chain combines TRBV5-1 with TRBJ2-3; TRBD1 matches 9 bases. Germline CDR1 and CDR2: SGHRS and YFSETQ. The length of the CDR3 is 17 residues. J gave up 0 bases and V 2 bases, and 7 bases lay outside the gene matches. The CDR3 DNA follows: TGCGCCAGCAGCTTCGGGACAGGGAGAACTAGCACAGATACGCAGTATTTT. Its translation is CASSFGTGRTSTDTQYF.

This chain links TRBV29-1 with TRBJ1-2; tentative D call: TRBD1 (6 bases). V lost 7 bases, J lost 2 bases, and 11 bases lay in between. CDR1 is SQVTM and CDR2 is ANQGSEA in the germline V gene. This CDR3 has 12 amino acids. The CDR3 loop reads CSDEDRNYGYTF. The CDR3 region has the DNA TGCAGCGACGAGGACAGAAACTATGGCTACACCTTC. The full variable domain, completed using reference TRBV29-1 and TRBJ1-2, is SAVISQKPSRDICQRGTSLTIQCQVDSQVTMMFWYRQQPGQSLTLIATANQGSEATYESGFVIDKFPISRPNLTFSTLTVSNMSPEDSSIYLCSDEDRNYGYTFGSGTRLTVV.

The chain employs TRBV20-1 and TRBJ1-1, with 9 bases identical to TRBD1. This CDR3 has 11 residues. The J segment lost 9 bases and the V segment lost 5 bases, leaving 4 bases of the junction unmatched. Germline values: CDR1 DFQATT, CDR2 SNEGSKA (reference sequence). The CDR3 protein is CSAQQGAQAFF. CDR3 DNA: TGCAGTGCTCAACAGGGGGCTCAAGCTTTCTTT.

Of note for this clone: Distinct nucleotide sequences in the sample also encode this CDR3. The chain employs TRBV4-1 and TRBJ2-5; TRBD1 matches at 9 bases. The V gene end was trimmed by 0 bases and the J gene end by 5 bases; junction bases not matched to a gene: 7. Germline CDR1 is MGHRA and CDR2 is YSYEKL. CDR3 size: 16 residues. Here the CDR3 reads CASSQDSTGQGETQYF. The CDR3 DNA sequence: TGCGCCAGCAGCCAAGACTCGACCGGACAGGGGGAGACCCAGTACTTC.

The chain has TRBV10-1 and TRBJ1-1; no reliable D call. Trimming took 6 bases from V and 6 from J, leaving 8 bases between them. Germline CDR1 WNHNN, CDR2 SYGVQD (reference sequence). CDR3 length: 11 residues. The CDR3: CASSHGSEAFF. The CDR3 DNA reads as TGCGCCAGCAGCCACGGTTCTGAAGCTTTCTTT.

The V and J genes are TRBV10-1 and TRBJ2-1; D is perhaps TRBD2 (5 bases). This CDR3 is built from 14 residues. Trimming left V 4 bases short and J 2 bases short, with 9 bases between. In germline, CDR1 is WNHNN, CDR2 SYGVQD (reference sequence). The CDR3 DNA is TGCGCCAGCAGTGGTGCGGGCCCCTACAATGAGCAGTTCTTC. This codes for CASSGAGPYNEQFF.

V is TRBV27 and J is TRBJ1-1, with unresolved D. Germline CDR1 reads MNHEY; CDR2 reads SMNVEV (reference sequence). This CDR3 has 14 amino acids. The V and J ends lost 5 bases and 1 base respectively, with 11 bases between them. CDR3 coding DNA: TGTGCCAGCAGTCAATTGGAGGGGAACACTGAAGCTTTCTTT. It translates to CASSQLEGNTEAFF.

The J gene is TRBJ2-7, the V gene TRBV7-2, with 7 positions matching TRBD1. In germline, CDR1 is SGHTA, CDR2 FQGNSA. The V gene end was trimmed by 0 bases and the J gene end by 0 bases; junction bases not matched to a gene: 2. CDR3 length equals 15 residues. DNA for the CDR3: TGTGCCAGCAGCTTAGCGGACAGGATCTCCTACGAGCAGTACTTC. It is translated as CASSLADRISYEQYF.

CDR3 sequence reads: CASSSANEAFF. In DNA form, the CDR3 reads TGTGCCAGCAGCTCCGCGAATGAAGCTTTCTTT. The V gene is TRBV9, the J gene TRBJ1-1; D gene unclear. The V gene lost 4 bases and the J gene lost 7 bases, with 8 bases spanning the gap. Germline loops: CDR1 SGDLS, CDR2 YYNGEE. CDR3 size: 11 residues.

This clone was found once. The V call is TRBV6-6, the J call TRBJ2-1, with 8 bases matching TRBD1. V trimming: 6 bases; J trimming: 1 base; junction bases outside the gene matches: 5. Germline V gene data show CDR1 as MNHNY and CDR2 as SVGAGI (reference sequence). This CDR3 contains 15 residues. CDR3 nucleotide sequence: TGTGCCAGCAGGATTCGACAGGGGTCCTACAATGAGCAGTTCTTC. This encodes CASRIRQGSYNEQFF.

The CDR3 here is CASSLQGGGYGYTF. The CDR3 DNA reads TGTGCCAGCAGCTTACAGGGGGGAGGCTATGGCTACACCTTC. This chain connects TRBV7-9 to TRBJ1-2; 7 bases align to TRBD1. Unmatched junction bases numbered 4, after V lost 2 bases and J lost 4 bases. This CDR3 region has 14 residues. Germline V lookup: CDR1 SEHNR, CDR2 FQNEAQ (reference sequence).

The J gene is TRBJ1-3, the V gene TRBV14; 7 nucleotides align to TRBD1. CDR3 length equals 17 residues. Germline CDR1 SGHDN, CDR2 FVKESK. Losses at the gene ends were 2 bases for V and 2 bases for J; bases not matched to a gene: 9. The CDR3 nucleotides are TGTGCCAGCAGCCAACTCAGAACAGGGGCGACTGGAAACACCATATATTTT. This encodes CASSQLRTGATGNTIYF.

The V gene is TRBV7-9, the J gene TRBJ1-6; no clear D. This CDR3 spans 15 amino acids. Germline V CDR1 and CDR2: SEHNR, FQNEAQ (reference sequence). V was clipped by 0 bases and J by 10 bases, with 13 bases between them. This CDR3 reads CASSLAGERWSPLHF. The CDR3 DNA reads as TGTGCCAGCAGCTTAGCCGGGGAGAGGTGGTCACCCCTCCACTTT.

The chain links TRBV10-1 to TRBJ1-4, with a possible D match to TRBD1 (6 bases). The CDR3 sequence is 13 residues long. The V end was cut by 3 bases, the J end by 10 bases, with 12 bases between. CDR1 is WNHNN, CDR2 SYGVQD, per germline (reference sequence). CDR3 DNA: TGCGCCAGCAGTGATCAGGGGCAGGGAAAACTGTTTTTT. Translated: CASSDQGQGKLFF.

The rearrangement uses TRBV7-2 and TRBJ1-5; unclear D gene. CDR3 length: 14 amino acids. Trimming took off 1 base at V and 4 bases at J, with 8 bases between the two ends. The germline CDR1 and CDR2 sequences are SGHTA and FQGNSA. CDR3 sequence: CASSLEPGNQPQHF. CDR3 coding DNA: TGTGCCAGCAGCTTAGAGCCAGGTAATCAGCCCCAGCATTTT.